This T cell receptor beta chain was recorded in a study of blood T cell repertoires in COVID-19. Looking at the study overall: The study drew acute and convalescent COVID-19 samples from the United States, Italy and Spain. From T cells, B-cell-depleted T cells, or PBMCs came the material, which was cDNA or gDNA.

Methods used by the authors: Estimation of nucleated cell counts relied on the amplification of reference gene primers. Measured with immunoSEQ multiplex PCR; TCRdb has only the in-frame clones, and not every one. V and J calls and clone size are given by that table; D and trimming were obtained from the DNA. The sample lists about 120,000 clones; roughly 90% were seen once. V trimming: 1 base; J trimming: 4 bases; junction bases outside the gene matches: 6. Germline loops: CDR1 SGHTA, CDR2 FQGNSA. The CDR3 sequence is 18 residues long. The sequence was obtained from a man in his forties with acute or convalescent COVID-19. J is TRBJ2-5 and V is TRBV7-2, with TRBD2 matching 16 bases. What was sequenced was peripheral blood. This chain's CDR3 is CASSLEGTSGGAGETQYF. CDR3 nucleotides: TGTGCCAGCAGCTTAGAAGGGACTAGCGGGGGGGCAGGAGAGACCCAGTACTTC.